Below are 14 T cell receptor beta chains sequenced from a single sample in a study of shared clonotypes between healthy human individuals. Here immunoSEQ multiplex PCR was the method, and the copy in TCRdb shows in-frame clones only, minus some. Of 2 million to 2.5 million clones listed, over 85% were seen once; the top ten hold roughly 0.36%. The sample consisted of naive CD4+ T cells from PBMCs. The subset here: CD45RA+ positively selected. All receptors come from a young man in good health. Some clones in this sample may be carry-over from other donors' samples.

A note on this clone: Distinct nucleotide sequences in the sample also encode this CDR3. V and J are TRBV9 and TRBJ2-7; 8 bases fit TRBD1. V was pared by 4 bases and J by 1 base, with 1 base of the junction left unmatched. Germline CDR1 is SGDLS and CDR2 is YYNGEE. The CDR3 is 13 amino acids. The CDR3 bases are TGTGCCAGCAGCAGGGACAGGTCCTACGAGCAGTACTTC. Encoded protein: CASSRDRSYEQYF. Variable domain in full (rest from reference TRBV9 and TRBJ2-7): DSGVTQTPKHLITATGQRVTLRCSPRSGDLSVYWYQQSLDQGLQFLIQYYNGEERAKGNILERFSAQQFPDLHSELNLSSLELGDSALYFCASSRDRSYEQYFGPGTRLTVT.

This sequence joins TRBV9 and TRBJ2-3; weak D call: TRBD2 (6 bases). Germline CDR1 is SGDLS and CDR2 is YYNGEE. V was shortened by 4 bases and J by 1 base, with 16 bases between the two germline ends. There are 16 residues in the CDR3. The CDR3 protein is CASSYTGREGTDTQYF. DNA of the CDR3: TGTGCCAGCAGCTACACGGGGCGGGAAGGCACAGATACGCAGTATTTT.

The rearrangement links TRBV2 to TRBJ1-2; D possibly corresponds to TRBD1 (5 bases). The CDR3 runs 14 residues. Between the trimmed V and J ends, which lost 6 bases and 8 bases, there was a span of 19 bases. The germline CDR1 and CDR2 sequences are SNHLY and FYNNEI. CDR3 nucleotide sequence: TGTGCCAGCAGCCAAGGGGCCTCTTGGGACGGCTACACCTTC. Encoded protein: CASSQGASWDGYTF.

The rearrangement joins TRBV28 to TRBJ2-3; D gene ambiguous. Trimming removed 5 bases from V and 1 base from J, with 16 bases in between. Germline assignment: CDR1 MDHEN and CDR2 SYDVKM. The CDR3 length is 16 residues. CDR3 in DNA: TGTGCCAGCAGTCCGTACACCCGCTCCGGCACAGATACGCAGTATTTT. The encoded protein is CASSPYTRSGTDTQYF.

The chain employs TRBV9 and TRBJ2-5; weak D call: TRBD1 (5 bases). This CDR3 is 17 amino acids long. Germline CDR1 SGDLS, CDR2 YYNGEE. V was pared by 0 bases and J by 4 bases, with 19 bases between. The CDR3 loop is CASSVVGLGRALETQYF. The CDR3 region has the DNA TGTGCCAGCAGCGTAGTGGGGTTGGGCAGGGCCTTAGAGACCCAGTACTTC.

J is TRBJ2-1 and V is TRBV10-3; possibly TRBD1 or TRBD2 for D (5 bases each). Germline V lookup: CDR1 ENHRY, CDR2 SYGVKD. V was pared by 0 bases and J by 8 bases, with 11 bases between. This CDR3 is 14 amino acids long. The DNA of the CDR3 is TGTGCCATCAGTGAGTCGTTACTAGGGGATGAGCAGTTCTTC. Its translation: CAISESLLGDEQFF.

The chain couples TRBV9 to TRBJ1-1, with TRBD1 identical over 9 bases. V lost 3 bases to trimming and J lost 1 base; unmatched junction nucleotides: 4. The CDR3 is 15 residues long. Germline assignment: CDR1 SGDLS and CDR2 YYNGEE. The CDR3, as DNA: TGTGCCAGCAGCGGGAGGGGACAGGGGAACACTGAAGCTTTCTTT. Translation: CASSGRGQGNTEAFF.

The table lists this clone with a count of one. The chain is built from TRBV18 and TRBJ2-7; the D is unclear. The CDR3 sequence is 13 residues long. The germline V gene encodes CDR1 KGHSH and CDR2 LQKENI. The ends were cut back, 6 bases at V and 6 bases at J, with 15 bases in the middle. The CDR3 region has the DNA TGTGCCAGCTCTCAGTCTGAGGTTGGCGAGCAGTACTTC. This translates into CASSQSEVGEQYF.

The chain couples TRBV28 to TRBJ1-1; 9 nucleotides line up with TRBD1. The germline V gene has CDR1 MDHEN and CDR2 SYDVKM. The CDR3 runs to 15 residues. Germline trimming cut 1 base from V and 7 bases from J; bases unmatched to any gene: 7. CDR3 DNA: TGTGCCAGCAGTTTATTTGAGACAGGGGGACGTGAAGCTTTCTTT. Its translation is CASSLFETGGREAFF.

The rearrangement uses TRBV9 and TRBJ2-5; D remains unclear. V lost 0 bases and J 2 bases, leaving 8 bases between the germline ends. This CDR3 contains 14 residues. Germline values: CDR1 SGDLS, CDR2 YYNGEE. The CDR3 DNA reads as TGTGCCAGCAGCGTAGTATCTAGTCAAGAGACCCAGTACTTC. It codes for CASSVVSSQETQYF.

The genes are TRBV10-3 and TRBJ1-5; D is undetermined. CDR1 and CDR2 (germline): ENHRY, SYGVKD. This CDR3 spans 14 amino acids. V was clipped by 8 bases and J by 0 bases, with 11 bases between them. The DNA for the CDR3 is TGTGCCATCGGTGCAGGACTTAGCAATCAGCCCCAGCATTTT. Residues: CAIGAGLSNQPQHF.

This chain connects TRBV28 to TRBJ1-2; D gene ambiguous. Per the germline V gene, CDR1 is MDHEN and CDR2 is SYDVKM. Trimming stripped 7 bases from V and 8 bases from J, with 20 bases between. The CDR3 runs 14 residues. The CDR3 here is CASTLLLETGGYTF. For the CDR3, the DNA is TGTGCCAGCACCCTACTTTTGGAAACGGGGGGCTACACCTTC.

This clone was seen a few times. This chain links TRBV11-2 with TRBJ1-1; 11 bases map to TRBD1. CDR1 is SGHAT, CDR2 FQNNGV, per germline. The CDR3 has 15 residues. V shed 3 bases, J shed 6 bases, and the junction held 6 bases outside the gene matches. CDR3 DNA sequence: TGTGCCAGCAGCTTTAGGACAGGGGGCGACGCTGAAGCTTTCTTT. Amino acid sequence: CASSFRTGGDAEAFF. Based on the CDR3 plus reference TRBV11-2 and TRBJ1-1, the full variable domain is EAGVAQSPRYKIIEKRQSVAFWCNPISGHATLYWYQQILGQGPKLLIQFQNNGVVDDSQLPKDRFSAERLKGVDSTLKIQPAKLEDSAVYLCASSFRTGGDAEAFFGQGTRLTVV.

This chain joins TRBV7-3 and TRBJ2-3, with 13 bases that match TRBD2. The CDR3 is 16 amino acids. Germline-derived CDR1 and CDR2 are SGHTA and FQGTGA. V was pared by 5 bases and J by 2 bases, with 4 bases of the junction left unmatched. The CDR3 region has the DNA TGTGCCAGCAGCCGGGGACTAGCGGGGACCACAGATACGCAGTATTTT. As protein: CASSRGLAGTTDTQYF.